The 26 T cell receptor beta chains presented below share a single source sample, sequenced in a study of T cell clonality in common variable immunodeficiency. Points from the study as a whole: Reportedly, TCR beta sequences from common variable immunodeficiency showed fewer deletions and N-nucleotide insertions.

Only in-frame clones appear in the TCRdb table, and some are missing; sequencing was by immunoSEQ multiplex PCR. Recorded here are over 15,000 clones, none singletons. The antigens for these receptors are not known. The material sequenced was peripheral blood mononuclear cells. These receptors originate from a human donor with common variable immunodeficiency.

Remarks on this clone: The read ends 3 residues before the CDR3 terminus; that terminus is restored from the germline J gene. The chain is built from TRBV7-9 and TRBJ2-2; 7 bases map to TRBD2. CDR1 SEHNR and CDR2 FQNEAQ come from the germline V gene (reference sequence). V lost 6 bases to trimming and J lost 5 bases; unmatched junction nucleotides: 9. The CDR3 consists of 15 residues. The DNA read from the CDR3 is TGTGCCAGCAGATACACCGGGACTAAAACCGGGGAG. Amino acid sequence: CASRYTGTKTGE. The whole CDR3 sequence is CASRYTGTKTGELFF.

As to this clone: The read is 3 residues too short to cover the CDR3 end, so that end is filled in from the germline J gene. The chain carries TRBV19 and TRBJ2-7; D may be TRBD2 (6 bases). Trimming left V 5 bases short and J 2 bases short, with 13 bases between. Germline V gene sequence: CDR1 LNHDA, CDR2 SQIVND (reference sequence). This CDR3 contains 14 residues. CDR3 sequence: CASSSRDLPYEQYF. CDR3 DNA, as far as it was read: TGTGCCAGTAGTTCCCGGGACTTACCCTACGAG.

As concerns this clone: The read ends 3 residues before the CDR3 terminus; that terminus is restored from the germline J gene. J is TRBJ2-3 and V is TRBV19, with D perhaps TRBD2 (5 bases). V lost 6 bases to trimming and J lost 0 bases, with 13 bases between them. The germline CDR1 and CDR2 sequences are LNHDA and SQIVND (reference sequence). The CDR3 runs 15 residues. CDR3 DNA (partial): TGTGCCAGTAGATCAGCTAGCCCCAGCACAGATACG. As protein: CASRSASPSTDT. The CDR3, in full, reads CASRSASPSTDTQYF.

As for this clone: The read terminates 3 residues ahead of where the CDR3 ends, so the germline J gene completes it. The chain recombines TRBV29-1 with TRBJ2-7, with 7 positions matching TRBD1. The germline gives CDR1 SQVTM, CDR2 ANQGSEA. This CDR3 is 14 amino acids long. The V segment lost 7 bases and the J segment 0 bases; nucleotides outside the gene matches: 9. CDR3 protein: CSAEDRAHSYEQYF. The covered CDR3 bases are TGCAGCGCAGAAGACAGGGCGCACTCCTACGAG.

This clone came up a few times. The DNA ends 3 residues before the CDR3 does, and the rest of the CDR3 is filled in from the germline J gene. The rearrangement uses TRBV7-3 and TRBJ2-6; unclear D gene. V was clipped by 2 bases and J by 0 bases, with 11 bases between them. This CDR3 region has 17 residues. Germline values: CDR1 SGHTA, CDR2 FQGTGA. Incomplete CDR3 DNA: TGTGCCAGCAGCTTATTCCGTTCGGGCTCTGGGGCCAACGTC. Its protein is CASSLFRSGSGANV. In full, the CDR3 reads CASSLFRSGSGANVLTF.

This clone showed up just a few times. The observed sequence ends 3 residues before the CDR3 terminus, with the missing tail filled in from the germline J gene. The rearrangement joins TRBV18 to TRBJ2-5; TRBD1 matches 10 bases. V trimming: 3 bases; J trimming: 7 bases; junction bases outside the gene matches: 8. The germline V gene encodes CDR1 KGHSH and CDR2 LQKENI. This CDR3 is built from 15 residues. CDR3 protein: CASSPGQGGITTQYF. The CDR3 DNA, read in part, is TGTGCCAGCTCACCTGGACAGGGGGGTATTACGACC.

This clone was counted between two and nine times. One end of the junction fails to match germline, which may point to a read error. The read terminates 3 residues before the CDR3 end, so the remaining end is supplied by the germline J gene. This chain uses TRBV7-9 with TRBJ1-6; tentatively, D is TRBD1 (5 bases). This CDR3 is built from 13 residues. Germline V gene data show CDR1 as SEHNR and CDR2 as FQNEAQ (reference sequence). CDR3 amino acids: CASQGSDNSPLHF. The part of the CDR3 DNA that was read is TGTGCTAGCCAGGGCTCCGATAATTCACCC.

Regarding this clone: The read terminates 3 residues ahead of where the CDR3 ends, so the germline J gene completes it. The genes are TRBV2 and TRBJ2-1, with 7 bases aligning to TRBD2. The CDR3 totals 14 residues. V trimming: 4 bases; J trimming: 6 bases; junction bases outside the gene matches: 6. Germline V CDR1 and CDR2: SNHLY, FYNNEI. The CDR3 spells CASSVLLARNEQFF. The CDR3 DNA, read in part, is TGTGCCAGCAGTGTATTACTAGCGCGCAATGAG. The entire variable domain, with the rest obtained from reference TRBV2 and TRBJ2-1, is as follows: EPEVTQTPSHQVTQMGQEVILRCVPISNHLYFYWYRQILGQKVEFLVSFYNNEISEKSEIFDDQFSVERPDGSNFTLKIRSTKLEDSAMYFCASSVLLARNEQFFGPGTRLTVL.

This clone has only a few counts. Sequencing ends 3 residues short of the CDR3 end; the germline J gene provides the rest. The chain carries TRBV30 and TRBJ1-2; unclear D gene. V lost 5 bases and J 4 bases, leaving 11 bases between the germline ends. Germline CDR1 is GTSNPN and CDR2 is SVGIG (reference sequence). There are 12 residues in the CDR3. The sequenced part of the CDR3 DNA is TGTGCCTGGGGTGGGCGGTTCTATGGC. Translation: CAWGGRFYG. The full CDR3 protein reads CAWGGRFYGYTF.

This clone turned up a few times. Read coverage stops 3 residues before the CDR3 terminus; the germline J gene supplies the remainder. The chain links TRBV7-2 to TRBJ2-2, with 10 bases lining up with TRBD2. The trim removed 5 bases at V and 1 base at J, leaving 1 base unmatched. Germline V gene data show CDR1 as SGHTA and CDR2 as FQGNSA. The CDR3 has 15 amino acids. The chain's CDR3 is CASSRLAGNTGELFF. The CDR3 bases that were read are TGTGCCAGCAGCCGACTAGCGGGGAACACCGGGGAG.

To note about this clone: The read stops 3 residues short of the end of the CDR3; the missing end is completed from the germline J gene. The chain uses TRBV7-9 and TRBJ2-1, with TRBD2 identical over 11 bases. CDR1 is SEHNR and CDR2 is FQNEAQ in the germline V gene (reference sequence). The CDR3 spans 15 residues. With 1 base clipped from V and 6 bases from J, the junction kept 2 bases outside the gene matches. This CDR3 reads CASSLEGLAVNEQFF. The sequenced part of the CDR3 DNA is TGTGCCAGCAGCTTAGAGGGACTAGCGGTCAATGAG.

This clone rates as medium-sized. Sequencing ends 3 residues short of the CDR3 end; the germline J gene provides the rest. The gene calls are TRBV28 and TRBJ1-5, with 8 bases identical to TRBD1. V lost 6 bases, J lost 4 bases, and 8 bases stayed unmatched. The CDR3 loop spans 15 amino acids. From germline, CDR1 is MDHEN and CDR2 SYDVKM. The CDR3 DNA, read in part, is TGTGCCAGCAGGGAGGCAGGGGGCTGGAATCAGCCC. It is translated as CASREAGGWNQP. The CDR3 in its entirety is CASREAGGWNQPQHF.

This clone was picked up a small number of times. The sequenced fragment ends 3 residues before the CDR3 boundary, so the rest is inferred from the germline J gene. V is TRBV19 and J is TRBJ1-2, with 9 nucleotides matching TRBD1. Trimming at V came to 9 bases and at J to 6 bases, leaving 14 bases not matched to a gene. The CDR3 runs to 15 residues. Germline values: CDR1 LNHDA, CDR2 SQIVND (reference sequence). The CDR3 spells CASTRGGQGTHGYTF. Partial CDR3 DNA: TGTGCCAGCACTCGTGGGGGACAGGGTACCCATGGC.

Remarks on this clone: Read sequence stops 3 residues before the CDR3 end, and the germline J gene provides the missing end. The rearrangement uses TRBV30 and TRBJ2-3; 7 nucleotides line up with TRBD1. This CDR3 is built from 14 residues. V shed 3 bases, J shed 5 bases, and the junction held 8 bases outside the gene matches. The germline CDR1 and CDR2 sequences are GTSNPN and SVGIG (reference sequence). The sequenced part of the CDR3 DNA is TGTGCCTGGAGCTTAGGGGGCATCGTAGATACG. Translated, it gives CAWSLGGIVDT. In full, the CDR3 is CAWSLGGIVDTQYF.

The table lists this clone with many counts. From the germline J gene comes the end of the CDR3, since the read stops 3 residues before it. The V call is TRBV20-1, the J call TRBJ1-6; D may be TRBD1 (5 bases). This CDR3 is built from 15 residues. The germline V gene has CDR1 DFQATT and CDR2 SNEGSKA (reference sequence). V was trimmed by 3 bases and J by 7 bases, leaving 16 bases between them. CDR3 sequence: CSARRLRATNSPLHF. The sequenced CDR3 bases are TGCAGTGCTAGGAGACTCAGGGCCACCAATTCACCC.

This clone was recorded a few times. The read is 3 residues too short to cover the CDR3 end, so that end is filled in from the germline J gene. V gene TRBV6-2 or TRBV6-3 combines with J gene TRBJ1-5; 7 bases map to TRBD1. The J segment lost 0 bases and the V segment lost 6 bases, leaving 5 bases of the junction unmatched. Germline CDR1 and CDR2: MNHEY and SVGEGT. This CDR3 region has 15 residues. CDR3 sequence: CASRLDRVSNQPQHF. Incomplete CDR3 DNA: TGTGCCAGCAGACTCGACAGGGTTAGCAATCAGCCC.

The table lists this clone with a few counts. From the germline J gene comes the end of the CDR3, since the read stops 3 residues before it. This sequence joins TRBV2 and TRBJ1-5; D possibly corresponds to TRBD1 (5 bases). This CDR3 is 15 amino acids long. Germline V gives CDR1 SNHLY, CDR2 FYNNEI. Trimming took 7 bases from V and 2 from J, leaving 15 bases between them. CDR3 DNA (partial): TGTGCCAGCACTGAGGGTCAGGGCGGCAATCAGCCC. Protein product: CASTEGQGGNQP. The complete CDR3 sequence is CASTEGQGGNQPQHF. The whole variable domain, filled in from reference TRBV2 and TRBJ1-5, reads EPEVTQTPSHQVTQMGQEVILRCVPISNHLYFYWYRQILGQKVEFLVSFYNNEISEKSEIFDDQFSVERPDGSNFTLKIRSTKLEDSAMYFCASTEGQGGNQPQHFGDGTRLSIL.

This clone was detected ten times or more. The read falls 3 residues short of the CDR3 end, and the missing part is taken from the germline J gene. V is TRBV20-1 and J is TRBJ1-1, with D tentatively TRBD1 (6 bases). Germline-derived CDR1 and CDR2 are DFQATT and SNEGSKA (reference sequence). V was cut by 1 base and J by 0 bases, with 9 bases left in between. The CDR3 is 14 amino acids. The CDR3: CSARGGQVNTEAFF. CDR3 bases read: TGCAGTGCTAGAGGGGGGCAGGTGAACACTGAA.

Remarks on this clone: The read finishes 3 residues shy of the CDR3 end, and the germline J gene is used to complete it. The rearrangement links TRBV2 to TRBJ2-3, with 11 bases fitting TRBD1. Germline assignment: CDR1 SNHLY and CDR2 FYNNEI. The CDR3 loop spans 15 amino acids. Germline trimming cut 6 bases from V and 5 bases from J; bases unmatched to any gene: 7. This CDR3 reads CASSRRTGGGDTQYF. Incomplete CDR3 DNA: TGTGCCAGCAGCCGTAGGACAGGGGGCGGAGATACG.

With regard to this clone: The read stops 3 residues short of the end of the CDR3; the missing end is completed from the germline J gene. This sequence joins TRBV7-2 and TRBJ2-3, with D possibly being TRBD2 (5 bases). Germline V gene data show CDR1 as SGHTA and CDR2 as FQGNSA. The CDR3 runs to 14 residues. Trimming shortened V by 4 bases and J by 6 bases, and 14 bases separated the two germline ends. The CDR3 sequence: CASSSPGVVDTQYF. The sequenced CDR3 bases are TGTGCCAGCAGCTCTCCCGGGGTCGTGGATACG.

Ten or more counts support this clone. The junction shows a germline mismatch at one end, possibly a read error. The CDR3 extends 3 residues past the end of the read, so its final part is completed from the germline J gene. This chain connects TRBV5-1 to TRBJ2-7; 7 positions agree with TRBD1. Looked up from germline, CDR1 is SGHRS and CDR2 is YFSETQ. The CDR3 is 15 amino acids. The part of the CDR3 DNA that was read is TGCGCCAGCAGATTGGAACAGGGGTTTACCTACGAG. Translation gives CASRLEQGFTYE. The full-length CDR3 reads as CASRLEQGFTYEQYF.

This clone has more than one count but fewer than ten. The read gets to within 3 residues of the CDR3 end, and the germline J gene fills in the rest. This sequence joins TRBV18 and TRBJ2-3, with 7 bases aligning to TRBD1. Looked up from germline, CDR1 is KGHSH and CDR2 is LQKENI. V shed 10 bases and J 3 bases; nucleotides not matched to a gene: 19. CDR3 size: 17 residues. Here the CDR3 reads CATPGPDRAAITDTQYF. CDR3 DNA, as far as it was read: TGTGCCACCCCGGGGCCCGACAGGGCGGCTATTACAGATACG. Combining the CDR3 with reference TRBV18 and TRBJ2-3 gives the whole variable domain NAGVMQNPRHLVRRRGQEARLRCSPMKGHSHVYWYRQLPEEGLKFMVYLQKENIIDESGMPKERFSAEFPKEGPSILRIQQVVRGDSAAYFCATPGPDRAAITDTQYFGPGTRLTVL.

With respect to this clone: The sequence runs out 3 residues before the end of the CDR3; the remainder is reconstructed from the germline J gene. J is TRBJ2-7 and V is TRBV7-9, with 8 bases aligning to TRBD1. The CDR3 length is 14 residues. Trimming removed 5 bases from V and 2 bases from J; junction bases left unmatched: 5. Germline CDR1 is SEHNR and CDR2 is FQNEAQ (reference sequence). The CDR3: CASSPRTGTYEQYF. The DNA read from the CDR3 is TGTGCCAGCAGCCCGCGGACAGGGACCTACGAG. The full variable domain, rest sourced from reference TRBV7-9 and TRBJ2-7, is DTGVSQNPRHKITKRGQNVTFRCDPISEHNRLYWYRQTLGQGPEFLTYFQNEAQLEKSRLLSDRFSAERPKGSFSTLEIQRTEQGDSAMYLCASSPRTGTYEQYFGPGTRLTVT.

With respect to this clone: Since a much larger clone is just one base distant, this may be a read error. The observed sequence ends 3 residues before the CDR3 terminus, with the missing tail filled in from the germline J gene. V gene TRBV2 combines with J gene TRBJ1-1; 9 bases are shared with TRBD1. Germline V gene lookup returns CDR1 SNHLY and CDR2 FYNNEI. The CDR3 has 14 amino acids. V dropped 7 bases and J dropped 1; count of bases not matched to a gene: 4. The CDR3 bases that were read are TGTGCCAGCACCCTGGGACAGGGGAACACTGAA. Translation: CASTLGQGNTE. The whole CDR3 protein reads CASTLGQGNTEAFF.

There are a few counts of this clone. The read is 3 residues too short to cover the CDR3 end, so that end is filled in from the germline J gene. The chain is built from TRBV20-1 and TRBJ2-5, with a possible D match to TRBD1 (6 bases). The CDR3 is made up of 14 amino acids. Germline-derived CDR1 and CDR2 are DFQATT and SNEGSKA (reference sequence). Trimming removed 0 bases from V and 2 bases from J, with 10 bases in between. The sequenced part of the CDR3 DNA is TGCAGTGCTAGAGAGGGCAGGGGACAAGAGACC. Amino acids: CSAREGRGQET. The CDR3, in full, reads CSAREGRGQETQYF.

CDR3 amino acids: CASSKAGTGLNTEAFF. The sequenced part of the CDR3 DNA is TGTGCCAGTAGTAAAGCCGGGACAGGGTTGAACACTGAA. The chain combines TRBV19 with TRBJ1-1; 9 nucleotides align to TRBD1. The read finishes 3 residues shy of the CDR3 end, and the germline J gene is used to complete it. The CDR3 sequence is 16 residues long. The J segment lost 0 bases and the V segment lost 4 bases, leaving 6 bases of the junction unmatched. Per the germline V gene, CDR1 is LNHDA and CDR2 is SQIVND (reference sequence).